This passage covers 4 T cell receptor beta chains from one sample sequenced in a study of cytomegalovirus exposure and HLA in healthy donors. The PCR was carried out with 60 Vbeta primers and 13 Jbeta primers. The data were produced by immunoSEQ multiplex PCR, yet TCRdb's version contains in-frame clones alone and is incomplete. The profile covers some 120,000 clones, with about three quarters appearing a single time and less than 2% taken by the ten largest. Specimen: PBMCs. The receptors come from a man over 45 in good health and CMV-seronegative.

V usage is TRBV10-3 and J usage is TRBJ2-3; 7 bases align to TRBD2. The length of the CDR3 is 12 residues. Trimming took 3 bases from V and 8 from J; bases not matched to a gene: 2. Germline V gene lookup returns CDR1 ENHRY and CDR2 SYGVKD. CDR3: CAISEPGGTQYF. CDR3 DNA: TGTGCCATCAGTGAACCGGGAGGTACGCAGTATTTT.

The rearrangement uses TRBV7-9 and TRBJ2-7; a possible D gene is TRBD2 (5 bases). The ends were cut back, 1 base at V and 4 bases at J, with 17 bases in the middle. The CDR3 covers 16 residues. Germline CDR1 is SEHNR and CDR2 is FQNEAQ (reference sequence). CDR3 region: CASSLGVRVGFYEQYF. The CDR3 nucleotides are TGTGCCAGCAGCTTAGGGGTGCGGGTGGGATTTTACGAGCAGTACTTC.

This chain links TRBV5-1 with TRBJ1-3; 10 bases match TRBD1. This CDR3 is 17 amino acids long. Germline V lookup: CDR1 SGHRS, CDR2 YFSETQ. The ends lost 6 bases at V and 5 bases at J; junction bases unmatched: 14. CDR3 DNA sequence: TGCGCCAGCACTCCGGGAGGGACAGGGGATTGGAGAAACACCATATATTTT. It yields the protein CASTPGGTGDWRNTIYF.

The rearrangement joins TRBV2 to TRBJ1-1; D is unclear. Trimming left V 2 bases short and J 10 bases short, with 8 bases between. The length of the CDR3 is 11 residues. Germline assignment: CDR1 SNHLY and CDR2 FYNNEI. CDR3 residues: CASSEIEVAFF. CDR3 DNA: TGTGCCAGCAGTGAAATTGAGGTAGCTTTCTTT.